The present entry profiles one T cell receptor (beta chain) with its context. The antigen remains undetermined. Method: immunoSEQ multiplex PCR; TCRdb's copy keeps in-frame clones and lacks some. The sample holds fewer than 40,000 clones, roughly nine tenths seen once. The CDR3 is made up of 14 amino acids. In germline, CDR1 is SGHNT, CDR2 YYREEE (reference sequence). V dropped 4 bases and J dropped 4 bases, with 13 bases sitting between them. The sample belongs to a study of neoadjuvant nivolumab and ipilimumab in lung cancer. Study details: The combination arm added day-1 ipilimumab 1 mg/kg to nivolumab 3 mg/kg on days 1, 15, 29. The study's findings and limits: Pathologic regression was not significantly tied to TCR clonality. Resected tumors had greater TCR richness and clonality than uninvolved lung. Only a small number of samples underwent TCR sequencing.

The chain joins TRBV5-4 to TRBJ2-3; D assignment may be TRBD1 or TRBD2 (6 bases each). The source of this sequence is an adult with non-small cell lung cancer. The material sequenced was peripheral blood, taken after neoadjuvant nivolumab, alone or with ipilimumab, at or shortly before surgery. The CDR3 reads CASSLGGFPDTQYF. The CDR3, as DNA: TGTGCCAGCAGCCTGGGGGGCTTCCCAGATACGCAGTATTTT.